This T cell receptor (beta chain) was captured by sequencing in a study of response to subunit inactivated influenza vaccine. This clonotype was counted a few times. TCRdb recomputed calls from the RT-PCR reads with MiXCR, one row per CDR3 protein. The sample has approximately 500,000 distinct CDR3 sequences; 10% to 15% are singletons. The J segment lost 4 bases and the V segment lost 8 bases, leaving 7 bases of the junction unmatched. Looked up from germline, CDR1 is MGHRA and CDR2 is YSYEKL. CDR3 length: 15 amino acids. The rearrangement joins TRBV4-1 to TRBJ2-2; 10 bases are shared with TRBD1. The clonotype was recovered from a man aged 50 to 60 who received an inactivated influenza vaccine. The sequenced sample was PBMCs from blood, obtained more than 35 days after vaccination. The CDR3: CASGTGATFTGELFF. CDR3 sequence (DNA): TGCGCCAGCGGGACAGGGGCGACTTTCACCGGGGAGCTGTTTTTT.